This T cell receptor (beta chain) was documented in a study of blood T cell repertoires in COVID-19. For the study at large: Researchers got acute and convalescent COVID-19 samples from the United States, Italy and Spain. T cells, B-cell-depleted T cells, or PBMCs provided the cDNA or gDNA that served as material.

In the original analysis: How many nucleated cells were present was estimated from reference gene primer amplification. Sequenced by immunoSEQ multiplex PCR; TCRdb stores in-frame clones only, minus some. That table is the source of V, J and clone size, and D and trimming were worked out from the DNA. The profile shows 70,000 to 95,000 clones, roughly 79% of them singletons. The germline V gene encodes CDR1 MDHEN and CDR2 SYDVKM. Trimming stripped 2 bases from V and 0 bases from J, with 10 bases between. The CDR3 sequence is 15 residues long. The receptor was derived from a woman in her seventies with acute or convalescent COVID-19. J is TRBJ1-1 and V is TRBV28, with TRBD1 as a possible D gene (5 bases). Sequences were obtained from peripheral blood. Written as DNA, the CDR3 is TGTGCCAGCAGTTTAGGAGTCAGGGTGAACACTGAAGCTTTCTTT. Its translation is CASSLGVRVNTEAFF.